The 14 T cell receptor beta chains reported below all come from one sample, sequenced in a study of tissue T cells after allogeneic stem cell transplantation. Clones were read by immunoSEQ multiplex PCR, and TCRdb kept only the in-frame ones, dropping some. The profile shows approximately 50,000 clones, 73% of them singletons. The sequenced material came from sorted cells pooled from one or two spleens. These TCRs come from a pool of C57BL/6 mice in good health.

Remarks on this clone: Mouse germline and gene names are used. The CDR3 end is not reached by the read, which stops 1 residue before it; the germline J gene fills it in. The chain couples TRBV3 to TRBJ2-2, with D hard to call. The V gene's germline CDR1 is SNHLY and CDR2 FYNGKV (reference sequence). The CDR3 consists of 14 residues. Trimming took 2 bases from V and 2 from J, leaving 6 bases between them. CDR3 in amino acids: CASSLLQNTGQLYF. Partial CDR3 DNA: TGTGCCAGCAGCTTATTACAGAACACCGGGCAGCTCTAC.

As to this clone: Gene and germline names: mouse. The read halts 1 residue ahead of the CDR3 end, with the missing end drawn from the germline J gene. V is TRBV19 and J is TRBJ1-4; D possibly corresponds to TRBD1 (6 bases). The V gene's germline CDR1 is FNHDT and CDR2 SITEND (reference sequence). The CDR3 sequence is 17 residues long. Trimming took 5 bases from V and 0 from J, leaving 17 bases between them. The sequenced CDR3 bases are TGTGCCAGCAGCCATCCGGGACAATCCATTTCCAACGAAAGATTATTT. Translating gives CASSHPGQSISNERLF. The entire CDR3 is CASSHPGQSISNERLFF.

Note on this clone: Gene names follow the mouse nomenclature. From the germline J gene comes the end of the CDR3, since the read stops 1 residue before it. The rearrangement links TRBV31 to TRBJ2-2, with TRBD1 matching over 8 bases. CDR3 length: 15 amino acids. Germline V gene lookup returns CDR1 GKSSPN and CDR2 SITVG. V lost 3 bases to trimming and J lost 3 bases; unmatched junction nucleotides: 6. CDR3 protein: CAWSSDRVDTGQLYF. The CDR3 bases that were read are TGTGCCTGGAGCTCGGACAGGGTGGACACCGGGCAGCTCTAC.

Points on this clone: Germline and genes here are mouse. The sequence runs out 1 residue before the end of the CDR3; the remainder is reconstructed from the germline J gene. The gene calls are TRBV26 and TRBJ2-5; a possible D gene is TRBD2 (6 bases). CDR3 length: 13 residues. V was pared by 2 bases and J by 3 bases, with 6 bases between. Germline-derived CDR1 and CDR2 are KGHPV and FQNQEV (reference sequence). The CDR3 loop reads CASSLDWQDTQYF. CDR3 bases read: TGTGCCAGCAGTCTGGACTGGCAAGACACCCAGTAC.

As concerns this clone: Gene and germline names: mouse. The read comes to an end 1 residue before the CDR3 does, leaving the germline J gene to fill in the end. V gene TRBV16 combines with J gene TRBJ2-7; D gene ambiguous. Deletions cut 1 base from V and 2 bases from J, with 6 bases between. The CDR3 is 13 residues long. Germline CDR1 and CDR2: SGHSA and FRNQAP. This CDR3 reads CASSLVQTYEQYF. The covered CDR3 bases are TGTGCAAGCAGCTTAGTTCAGACCTATGAACAGTAC.

A word on this clone: These gene names are mouse names. The read is 1 residue too short to cover the CDR3 end, so that end is filled in from the germline J gene. The J gene is TRBJ1-6, the V gene TRBV5; D unclear. TRBJ1-6 is marked as an open reading frame, function uncertain. Germline-derived CDR1 and CDR2 are LGHNA and YNLKQL (reference sequence). The CDR3 has 15 residues. Trimming took 0 bases from V and 4 from J, leaving 7 bases between them. CDR3 in amino acids: CASSQDHIYNSPLYF. Incomplete CDR3 DNA: TGTGCCAGCAGCCAAGATCATATATATAATTCGCCCCTCTAC.

As for this clone: The genes and germline here are from mouse. The CDR3 is cut off 1 residue early in the read; its end comes from the germline J gene. The chain has TRBV13-1 and TRBJ1-3; D remains unclear. V was clipped by 2 bases and J by 0 bases, with 3 bases between them. This CDR3 region has 13 residues. Germline CDR1 NSHNY, CDR2 SYGAGN. The covered CDR3 bases are TGTGCCAGCAGTGAAGGTTCTGGAAATACGCTCTAT. This gives the protein CASSEGSGNTLY. The CDR3 in its entirety is CASSEGSGNTLYF.

On this clone itself: Germline and genes here are mouse. The observed sequence ends 1 residue before the CDR3 terminus, with the missing tail filled in from the germline J gene. The J gene is TRBJ1-6, the V gene TRBV13-1, with TRBD1 as a possible D gene (6 bases). TRBJ1-6 is flagged as an ORF with uncertain function. V was trimmed by 0 bases and J by 3 bases, leaving 7 bases between them. Per the germline V gene, CDR1 is NSHNY and CDR2 is SYGAGN. The CDR3 is made up of 15 amino acids. CDR3 amino acids: CASSDAGVYNSPLYF. CDR3 bases read: TGTGCCAGCAGTGATGCAGGGGTCTATAATTCGCCCCTCTAC.

This clone appeared once. The gene names here belong to mouse. The read terminates 1 residue before the CDR3 end, so the remaining end is supplied by the germline J gene. V and J are TRBV4 and TRBJ1-1, with a weak D call TRBD1 (6 bases). V dropped 6 bases and J dropped 0 bases, with 11 bases sitting between them. From germline, CDR1 is LGHDT and CDR2 YNNKQL (reference sequence). The CDR3 consists of 14 residues. The CDR3 DNA, read in part, is TGTGCCAGCAGTCACAGGGAAGCAAACACAGAAGTCTTC. It is translated as CASSHREANTEVF. The CDR3, in full, reads CASSHREANTEVFF.

Worth noting for this clone: The gene names here belong to mouse. The CDR3 is cut off 1 residue early in the read; its end comes from the germline J gene. Within the sample, other DNA sequences also encode this same CDR3. This sequence joins TRBV19 and TRBJ2-1; 9 bases line up with TRBD1. The CDR3 is 15 amino acids. With V trimmed by 2 bases and J by 1 base, 1 base remained unmatched. Germline loops: CDR1 FNHDT, CDR2 SITEND (reference sequence). Partial CDR3 DNA: TGTGCCAGCAGTATGGGGACAGGGAACTATGCTGAGCAGTTC. Translation gives CASSMGTGNYAEQF. The whole CDR3 protein is CASSMGTGNYAEQFF.

Concerning this clone: The gene names here belong to mouse. The CDR3 end falls 1 residue outside the read, so it is completed with the germline J gene. The rearrangement joins TRBV26 to TRBJ1-3, with a possible D match to TRBD1 (6 bases). The CDR3 runs to 14 residues. Germline V gives CDR1 KGHPV, CDR2 FQNQEV (reference sequence). The V end lost 4 bases, the J end lost 2 bases, and 9 bases lay between the germline ends. Incomplete CDR3 DNA: TGTGCCAGCAGTCGGGACACAGCTGGAAATACGCTCTAT. Protein: CASSRDTAGNTLY. The entire CDR3 is CASSRDTAGNTLYF.

This clone was counted between two and nine times. Gene names and germline match the mouse. The chain's CDR3 is CTCSAARTNNQAPLF. The DNA read from the CDR3 is TGCACCTGCAGTGCAGCCCGGACAAACAACCAGGCTCCGCTT. The rearrangement links TRBV1 to TRBJ1-5; D might be TRBD1 (5 bases). The read falls 1 residue short of the CDR3 end, and the missing part is taken from the germline J gene. Germline assignment: CDR1 NSQYPW and CDR2 LRSPGD (reference sequence). Trimming stripped 1 base from V and 1 base from J, with 8 bases between. The CDR3 runs to 15 residues.

Comments on this clone: The genes are named according to mouse. The observed sequence ends 1 residue before the CDR3 terminus, with the missing tail filled in from the germline J gene. The V and J genes are TRBV3 and TRBJ2-7; D not resolved. Germline-derived CDR1 and CDR2 are SNHLY and FYNGKV (reference sequence). V was cut by 1 base and J by 6 bases, with 7 bases left in between. The CDR3 length is 12 residues. CDR3 sequence: CASSLEGSEQYF. CDR3 bases read: TGTGCCAGCAGCTTAGAAGGGTCTGAACAGTAC.

This clone was recorded once. All gene names here are mouse names. Read data end 1 residue before the CDR3 end; the end is taken from the germline J gene. The chain has TRBV14 and TRBJ2-2; D is perhaps TRBD2 (6 bases). The CDR3 has 14 residues. V was pared by 1 base and J by 4 bases, with 8 bases between. The germline V gene encodes CDR1 SGHDT and CDR2 FRDEAV. CDR3 DNA, as far as it was read: TGTGCCAGCAGTTTCGGGGGGACCACCGGGCAGCTCTAC. Translated, it gives CASSFGGTTGQLY. The full CDR3 reads CASSFGGTTGQLYF.